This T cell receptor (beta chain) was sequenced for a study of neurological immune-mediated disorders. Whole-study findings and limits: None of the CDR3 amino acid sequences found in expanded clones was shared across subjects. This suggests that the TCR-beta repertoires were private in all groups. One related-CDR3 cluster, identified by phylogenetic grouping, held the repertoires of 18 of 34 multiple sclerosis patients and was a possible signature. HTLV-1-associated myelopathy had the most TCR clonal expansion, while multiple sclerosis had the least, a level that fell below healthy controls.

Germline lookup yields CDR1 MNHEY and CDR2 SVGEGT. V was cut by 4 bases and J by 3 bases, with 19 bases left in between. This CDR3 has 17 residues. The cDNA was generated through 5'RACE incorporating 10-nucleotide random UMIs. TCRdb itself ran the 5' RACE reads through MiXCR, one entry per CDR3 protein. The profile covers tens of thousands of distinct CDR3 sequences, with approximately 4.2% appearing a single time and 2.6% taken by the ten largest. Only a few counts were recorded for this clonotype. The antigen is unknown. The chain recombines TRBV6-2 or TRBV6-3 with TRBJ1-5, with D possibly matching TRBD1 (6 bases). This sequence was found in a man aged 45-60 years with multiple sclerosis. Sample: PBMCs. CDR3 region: CASSSFEIRDTNQPQHF. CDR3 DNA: TGTGCCAGCAGTTCCTTTGAGATCCGGGACACCAATCAGCCCCAGCATTTT.